The sample holds a few counts of the clone carrying this T cell receptor beta chain. This record comes from a study of blood T cell repertoires in COVID-19. Assay: immunoSEQ multiplex PCR; the TCRdb copy retains only in-frame clones and omits some. This table holds 200,000 to 250,000 clones, 80% to 90% found once. Trimming stripped 6 bases from V and 4 bases from J, with 17 bases between. This CDR3 is 15 amino acids long. Germline values: CDR1 SGHDT, CDR2 YYEEEE. The genes are TRBV5-6 and TRBJ1-3, with TRBD1 as a possible D gene (5 bases). Sequencing used PBMCs or T cells enriched from blood (not recorded which). The receptor's source is a woman aged 25 to 39 who had been exposed to COVID-19. CDR3 protein: CASTPAGGKGNTIYF. Written as DNA, the CDR3 is TGTGCCAGCACCCCGGCCGGGGGTAAGGGAAACACCATATATTTT.